This T cell receptor (beta chain) came from a study of blood T cell repertoires in COVID-19. The authors' processing: Quantification of nucleated cells was approximated via reference gene primer amplification. Here immunoSEQ multiplex PCR was the method, and the copy in TCRdb shows in-frame clones only, minus some. The V and J calls and clone size were taken over from that table, and D and trimming were inferred from the DNA. The table has over 200,000 clones, nearly 90% seen once; the top ten hold 10% to 15%. CDR1 and CDR2 from the germline V gene are SGHRS and YFSETQ. The ends lost 0 bases at V and 2 bases at J; junction bases unmatched: 4. This CDR3 comprises 15 residues.

This receptor was taken from a young woman who had recovered from COVID-19. Sequenced material: peripheral blood. This chain connects TRBV5-1 to TRBJ2-7; TRBD2 matches 8 bases. CDR3 amino acids: CASSLAGGDTYEQYF. CDR3 DNA sequence: TGCGCCAGCAGCTTGGCCGGGGGGGACACCTACGAGCAGTACTTC.